The 7 T cell receptor beta chains below were found in one sample sequenced in a study of CD8+ T cells in alopecia areata. cDNA prepared by RNA extraction and subsequent reverse transcription served as the template for sequencing. Sequencing was performed with immunoSEQ multiplex PCR; in TCRdb, only in-frame clones are kept and a portion is missing. Of about 200,000 clones in the sample, approximately 53% were seen once. The sequenced material came from CD8+ T cells sorted from blood. Source of these receptors: a human donor in good health.

V usage is TRBV9 and J usage is TRBJ1-1; 7 bases are shared with TRBD1. Germline CDR1 and CDR2: SGDLS and YYNGEE. V shed 7 bases, J shed 4 bases, and the junction held 4 bases outside the gene matches. This CDR3 contains 12 residues. CDR3 DNA: TGTGCCAGCCAGGGGGTGACCACTGAAGCTTTCTTT. Its protein product is CASQGVTTEAFF.

The chain recombines TRBV13 with TRBJ1-3; TRBD1 might be the D (5 bases). This CDR3 comprises 15 residues. V lost 7 bases and J lost 5, with 18 bases in between. The germline gives CDR1 PRHDT, CDR2 FYEKMQ (reference sequence). The CDR3 DNA reads TGTGCCAGCACCGATACAGGCTCGACCCGAAACACCATATATTTT. As protein: CASTDTGSTRNTIYF.

The rearrangement joins TRBV29-1 to TRBJ1-1; D unresolved. The CDR3 has 10 residues. The V gene's germline CDR1 is SQVTM and CDR2 ANQGSEA. V lost 7 bases to trimming and J lost 5 bases, with 8 bases between them. In nucleotides, the CDR3 is TGCAGCGCCTTGTGGACTGAAGCTTTCTTT. Translating gives CSALWTEAFF.

The chain employs TRBV13 and TRBJ2-7; D perhaps matches TRBD1 (6 bases). Trimming shortened V by 6 bases and J by 5 bases, and 14 bases separated the two germline ends. CDR1 PRHDT and CDR2 FYEKMQ come from the germline V gene (reference sequence). The CDR3 covers 13 residues. The CDR3 here is CASSPRGTDEQYF. CDR3 bases: TGTGCCAGCAGTCCTAGGGGGACGGACGAGCAGTACTTC.

In this sample, this clone turned up a few times. The J gene is TRBJ2-2, the V gene TRBV5-1; D is perhaps TRBD1 or TRBD2 (5 bases each). V lost 6 bases to trimming and J lost 0 bases, with 12 bases between them. The CDR3 covers 15 residues. CDR1 is SGHRS and CDR2 is YFSETQ in the germline V gene. DNA for the CDR3: TGCGCCAGCACCCGAGGGACGTCGAACACCGGGGAGCTGTTTTTT. This sequence encodes CASTRGTSNTGELFF.

The chain couples TRBV19 to TRBJ2-7; TRBD1 agrees at 7 bases. The CDR3 totals 15 residues. The germline V gene encodes CDR1 LNHDA and CDR2 SQIVND (reference sequence). V shed 3 bases and J 5 bases; nucleotides not matched to a gene: 10. CDR3 bases: TGTGCCAGTAGTATGCTTCCGGGACAGCGGCACGAGCAGTACTTC. Residues: CASSMLPGQRHEQYF.

In this sample, this clone turned up many times. The V call is TRBV9, the J call TRBJ2-2; the match to TRBD2 covers 11 bases. Germline V gives CDR1 SGDLS, CDR2 YYNGEE. The CDR3 sequence is 21 residues long. V lost 4 bases to trimming and J lost 0 bases; unmatched junction nucleotides: 17. The CDR3 loop reads CASSFPSRVAGGHANTGELFF. Written as DNA, the CDR3 is TGTGCCAGCAGCTTCCCCTCCAGGGTAGCGGGGGGGCACGCGAACACCGGGGAGCTGTTTTTT.